The clone carrying this T cell receptor (beta chain) was counted a few times. No antigen is known for it. The V and J ends lost 6 bases and 2 bases, in that order; junction bases with no gene match: 8. The CDR3 is 15 residues long. Germline V gene data show CDR1 as MDHEN and CDR2 as SYDVKM. Reverse transcribing all isolated RNA meant expressed TCRB transcripts were sequenced. Some clones are missing from TCRdb's copy, which holds only in-frame ones; the method was immunoSEQ multiplex PCR. The table records some 500,000 clones, around 10% of them present only once. The sample comes from a study of beta chain features in type 1 diabetes. On the study more broadly: Cells sorted and examined across all samples totaled more than 90,000,000.

Regarding the study as a whole: Moderate but significant shortening of TCRB CDR3s was recorded in all four CD4+ subsets from Type 1 diabetes patients.

Sample: naive CD4+ T cells from blood. The V call is TRBV28, the J call TRBJ1-2; 8 nucleotides align to TRBD1. The clonotype was recovered from a woman under 30 in good health. CDR3 residues: CASSKPGQANYGYTF. CDR3 bases: TGTGCCAGCAGCAAACCGGGACAGGCCAACTATGGCTACACCTTC.